These T cell receptor beta chains were read from a single sample in a study of cytotoxic CD8 clonotypes in ibrutinib-treated CLL. Sequencing used immunoSEQ multiplex PCR; TCRdb keeps in-frame clones, though not all of them. The profile shows about 120,000 clones, 80% to 90% of them singletons. This sample comprised PBMCs, obtained after 24 months of ibrutinib treatment. These receptors came from a human donor with chronic lymphocytic leukemia. CDR3s include the opening cysteine and the closing phenylalanine or tryptophan. The order of the fields is D gene, V gene, J gene, clone size, CDR3 protein, CDR3 DNA. The D gene is left open where the match is weak. Rows may omit the clone size; those that give it use once, few, many or a size class.

TRBD1	TRBV7-9	TRBJ1-2	NA	CASSSSNQGANGYTF	TGTGCCAGCAGCTCTTCCAATCAGGGGGCGAATGGCTACACCTTC
NA	TRBV7-9	TRBJ2-7	medium-sized	CASSNWRKGYEQYF	TGTGCCAGCAGTAACTGGAGAAAGGGCTACGAGCAGTACTTC
NA	TRBV6-1	TRBJ1-1	NA	CASVAPVNTEAFF	TGTGCCAGCGTAGCCCCGGTGAACACTGAAGCTTTCTTT
NA	TRBV7-2	TRBJ2-2	NA	CASSLQGYGGELFF	TGTGCCAGCAGCTTACAGGGGTATGGCGGGGAGCTGTTTTTT
NA	TRBV7-7	TRBJ2-2	NA	CASSLAGQGFTGELFF	TGTGCTAGCAGCTTAGCGGGACAGGGATTTACCGGGGAGCTGTTTTTT
NA	TRBV28	TRBJ1-2	few	CASYLTGTFGYTF	TGTGCCAGCTACCTCACCGGGACTTTTGGCTACACCTTC
NA	TRBV4-3	TRBJ1-2	NA	CASSQSRQEENHGYTF	TGCGCCAGCAGCCAGTCAAGACAGGAAGAGAACCATGGCTACACCTTC
TRBD2	TRBV7-2	TRBJ2-2	NA	CASSSGRVRGELFF	TGTGCCAGTAGTAGCGGGAGGGTGCGCGGGGAGCTGTTTTTT
NA	TRBV4-2	TRBJ1-2	medium-sized	CASSHLRGTLDSGYTF	TGTGCCAGCAGCCATCTGCGTGGGACACTCGATTCTGGCTACACCTTC
TRBD1	TRBV10-3	TRBJ1-1	few	CAISETGGHEAFF	TGTGCCATCAGCGAAACAGGGGGCCATGAAGCTTTCTTT
NA	TRBV7-3	TRBJ1-6	NA	CASSNGRGSPLHF	TGTGCCAGCAGCAACGGTCGAGGCTCACCCCTCCACTTT
NA	TRBV29-1	TRBJ1-1	NA	CSVNRAETEAFF	TGCAGCGTCAACCGGGCAGAGACTGAAGCTTTCTTT
NA	TRBV5-6	TRBJ2-3	NA	CASSLRVYSTDTQYF	TGTGCCAGCAGCTTGAGAGTTTACAGCACAGATACGCAGTATTTT
NA	TRBV30	TRBJ1-5	NA	CAWEHGYSNQPQHF	TGTGCCTGGGAGCACGGTTATAGCAATCAGCCCCAGCATTTT
NA	TRBV28	TRBJ1-2	NA	CASSHLQKRYGYTF	TGTGCCAGCAGTCACTTACAGAAACGCTATGGCTACACCTTC
NA	TRBV4-1	TRBJ1-4	NA	CASSAREGRGEKLFF	TGCGCCAGCAGCGCCCGAGAAGGAAGAGGCGAAAAACTGTTTTTT
NA	TRBV28	TRBJ1-2	NA	CASTWGPANYGYTF	TGTGCCAGCACCTGGGGTCCCGCTAACTATGGCTACACCTTC
NA	TRBV27	TRBJ1-5	NA	CASGSGNQPQHF	TGTGCCAGCGGGAGCGGCAATCAGCCCCAGCATTTT